This T cell receptor (beta chain) is drawn from a study of blood T cell repertoires in COVID-19. Overall study: Collection of acute and convalescent COVID-19 samples took place in the United States, Italy and Spain.

In the authors' methods: From reference gene primer amplification, estimates of nucleated cell counts were derived. Using immunoSEQ multiplex PCR, the repertoire was profiled, and TCRdb retains in-frame clones only, with some absent. The DNA gave D and trimming, while V, J and clone size come from that table. The sample has some 100,000 clones, around 82% seen once. In the case of this clone: Other DNA sequences in the sample encode the same CDR3.

This CDR3 is built from 14 residues. Germline V CDR1 and CDR2: SGHKS, YYEKEE (reference sequence). V was trimmed by 2 bases and J by 4 bases, leaving 9 bases between them. The rearrangement joins TRBV5-5 to TRBJ1-4; D is perhaps TRBD1 (5 bases). This TCR derives from a woman aged 45-59 years with acute or convalescent COVID-19. Specimen: peripheral blood. The CDR3 nucleotides read TGTGCCAGCAGCTTAGGCGGGGGTAATGAAAAACTGTTTTTT. Residues: CASSLGGGNEKLFF.